The 13 T cell receptor beta chains presented below share a single source sample, sequenced in a study of CD8+ T cells in alopecia areata. RNA extraction was followed by reverse transcription into cDNA, which acted as the sequencing template. Assay used: immunoSEQ multiplex PCR; TCRdb lists only in-frame clones, some missing. This repertoire shows 50,000 to 70,000 clones, 44% found once; its top ten account for roughly 51%. Sample: NKG2D-low CD8+ T cells sorted from blood. These receptors all stem from a human donor with alopecia areata.

CDR3: CASSPSDRGYGYTF. The CDR3 DNA reads TGCGCCAGCAGCCCCTCGGACAGGGGGTACGGCTACACCTTC. This sequence joins TRBV4-3 and TRBJ1-2; 10 bases align to TRBD1. V trimming: 4 bases; J trimming: 8 bases; junction bases outside the gene matches: 7. This CDR3 region has 14 residues. CDR1 and CDR2 (germline): LGHNA, YSLEER.

V is TRBV5-6 and J is TRBJ2-1; 10 nucleotides line up with TRBD1. There are 16 residues in the CDR3. CDR1 is SGHDT and CDR2 is YYEEEE in the germline V gene. V lost 0 bases, J lost 6 bases, and 6 bases stayed unmatched. This CDR3 reads CASSLDGTGVPNEQFF. The DNA for the CDR3 is TGTGCCAGCAGCTTGGATGGGACAGGGGTCCCCAATGAGCAGTTCTTC. The whole variable domain, remainder taken from reference TRBV5-6 and TRBJ2-1, is DAGVTQSPTHLIKTRGQQVTLRCSPKSGHDTVSWYQQALGQGPQFIFQYYEEEERQRGNFPDRFSGHQFPNYSSELNVNALLLGDSALYLCASSLDGTGVPNEQFFGPGTRLTVL.

In its sample, this clone was seen a few times. V usage is TRBV4-1 and J usage is TRBJ2-1, with D possibly matching TRBD1 (5 bases). The V end lost 1 base, the J end lost 9 bases, and 7 bases lay between the germline ends. Per germline, CDR1 MGHRA and CDR2 YSYEKL. This CDR3 is 12 amino acids long. The CDR3 reads CASSQGGTEQFF. CDR3 DNA: TGCGCCAGCAGCCAAGGGGGCACTGAGCAGTTCTTC.

This sequence joins TRBV29-1 and TRBJ1-2; 9 bases map to TRBD1. V lost 5 bases and J lost 6; bases outside the gene matches: 7. The CDR3 extends over 13 amino acids. CDR1 SQVTM and CDR2 ANQGSEA come from the germline V gene. The DNA for the CDR3 is TGCAGCGTTTTAACAGGGGGCAGTCATGGCTACACCTTC. Amino acids: CSVLTGGSHGYTF.

Only a few counts were recorded for this clone. The V call is TRBV7-2, the J call TRBJ2-7; D is undetermined. The CDR3 sequence is 14 residues long. V lost 3 bases and J 6 bases, leaving 15 bases between the germline ends. Germline V lookup: CDR1 SGHTA, CDR2 FQGNSA. In DNA form, the CDR3 reads TGTGCCAGCAGCTTCCTTAGGCCCCTTAGCGAGCAGTACTTC. It encodes CASSFLRPLSEQYF.

This clone was observed a few times. The chain combines TRBV7-9 with TRBJ2-1; 9 bases are shared with TRBD2. J was trimmed by 5 bases and V by 4 bases; bases with no gene match: 6. Germline V gene data show CDR1 as SEHNR and CDR2 as FQNEAQ (reference sequence). CDR3 size: 15 residues. Written as DNA, the CDR3 is TGTGCCAGCAGCTGGATCTCTAGCGGGAACAATGAGCAGTTCTTC. Residues: CASSWISSGNNEQFF.

This rearrangement joins TRBV30 to TRBJ2-7, with D uncertain. This CDR3 has 13 residues. Germline V lookup: CDR1 GTSNPN, CDR2 SVGIG (reference sequence). Trimming removed 0 bases from V and 5 bases from J, with 11 bases in between. CDR3: CAWSVTAVNEQYF. The CDR3 nucleotides are TGTGCCTGGAGTGTAACCGCCGTTAACGAGCAGTACTTC.

V gene TRBV29-1 combines with J gene TRBJ2-7; TRBD1 matches 9 bases. After removal of 7 bases from V and 3 bases from J, the junction contained 4 bases not matched to a gene. This CDR3 has 12 amino acids. Germline V lookup: CDR1 SQVTM, CDR2 ANQGSEA. The DNA of the CDR3 is TGCAGCGGGGGGACAGGGAGCTACGAGCAGTACTTC. Protein sequence: CSGGTGSYEQYF.

The table lists this clone with a count of one. This sequence joins TRBV6-6 and TRBJ2-5, with D perhaps TRBD1 (6 bases). From germline, CDR1 is MNHNY and CDR2 SVGAGI (reference sequence). This CDR3 contains 15 residues. V lost 6 bases, J lost 5 bases, and 19 bases lay in between. The CDR3 region is CASRDVTGNRETQYF. The CDR3 DNA reads as TGTGCCAGCAGAGACGTTACAGGGAATAGGGAGACCCAGTACTTC.

Only a few counts were recorded for this clone. Here the CDR3 DNA reads TGTGCCAGCAGCCGATCCGGAGCCGCCAATCAGCCCCAGCATTTT. Protein product: CASSRSGAANQPQHF. The V call is TRBV9, the J call TRBJ1-5; D gene unclear. In germline, CDR1 is SGDLS, CDR2 YYNGEE. The CDR3 length is 15 residues. Trimming shortened V by 4 bases and J by 3 bases, and 14 bases separated the two germline ends.

This clone was seen a few times. The rearrangement links TRBV7-2 to TRBJ2-1; 9 nucleotides agree with TRBD2. Germline V gene sequence: CDR1 SGHTA, CDR2 FQGNSA. CDR3 length: 16 residues. V shed 1 base and J 4 bases; nucleotides not matched to a gene: 5. CDR3 DNA sequence: TGTGCCAGCAGCTTAGGGGGACTAGCCCGATACAATGAGCAGTTCTTC. Translated, it gives CASSLGGLARYNEQFF.

The chain employs TRBV10-3 and TRBJ2-3; 8 bases are a match to TRBD2. J gave up 0 bases and V 3 bases, and 2 bases lay outside the gene matches. Germline assignment: CDR1 ENHRY and CDR2 SYGVKD. The CDR3 has 15 residues. The CDR3 DNA follows: TGTGCCATCAGTGACGCGGGGGGAAGCACAGATACGCAGTATTTT. This gives the protein CAISDAGGSTDTQYF.

This clone has a handful of counts. The chain has TRBV7-9 and TRBJ1-4; no firm D call. V was cut by 1 base and J by 8 bases, with 8 bases left in between. This CDR3 has 13 amino acids. CDR1 and CDR2 (germline): SEHNR, FQNEAQ (reference sequence). CDR3 nucleotides: TGTGCCAGCAGCTTAGTTGTAGACGAAAAACTGTTTTTT. Amino acids: CASSLVVDEKLFF.